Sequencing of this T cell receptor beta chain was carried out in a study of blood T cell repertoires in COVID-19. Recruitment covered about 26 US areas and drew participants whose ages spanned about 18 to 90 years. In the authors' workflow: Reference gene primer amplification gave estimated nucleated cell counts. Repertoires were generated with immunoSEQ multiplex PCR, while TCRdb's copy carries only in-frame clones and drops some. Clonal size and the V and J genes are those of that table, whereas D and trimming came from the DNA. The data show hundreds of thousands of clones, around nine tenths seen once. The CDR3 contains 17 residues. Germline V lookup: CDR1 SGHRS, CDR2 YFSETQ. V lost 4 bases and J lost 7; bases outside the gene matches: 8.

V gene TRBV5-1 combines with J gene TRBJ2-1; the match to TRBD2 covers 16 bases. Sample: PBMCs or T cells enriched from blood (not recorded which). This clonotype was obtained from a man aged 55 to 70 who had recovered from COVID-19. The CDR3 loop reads CASSPPGLAGGGNEQFF. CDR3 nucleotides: TGCGCCAGCAGCCCTCCGGGACTAGCGGGAGGGGGTAATGAGCAGTTCTTC.